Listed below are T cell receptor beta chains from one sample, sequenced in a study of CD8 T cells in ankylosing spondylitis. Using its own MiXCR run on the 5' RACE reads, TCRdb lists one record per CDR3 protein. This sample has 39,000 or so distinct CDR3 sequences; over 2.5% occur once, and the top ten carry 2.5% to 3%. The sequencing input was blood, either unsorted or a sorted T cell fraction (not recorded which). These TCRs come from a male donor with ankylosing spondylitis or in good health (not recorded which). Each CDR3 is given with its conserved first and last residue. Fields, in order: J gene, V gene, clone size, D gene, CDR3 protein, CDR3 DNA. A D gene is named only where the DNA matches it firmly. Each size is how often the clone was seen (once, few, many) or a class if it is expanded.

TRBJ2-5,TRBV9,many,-,CASSVDPGEETQYF,TGTGCCAGCAGCGTAGACCCAGGGGAAGAGACCCAGTACTTC
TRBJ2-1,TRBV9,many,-,CASSPGTLGANEQFF,TGTGCCAGCAGCCCCGGGACGCTGGGGGCTAATGAGCAGTTCTTC
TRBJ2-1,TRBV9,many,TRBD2,CASSAGLGDPAFF,TGTGCCAGCAGCGCGGGACTAGGGGACCCAGCGTTCTTC
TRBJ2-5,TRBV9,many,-,CASSVGIEETQYF,TGTGCCAGCAGCGTAGGAATTGAAGAGACCCAGTACTTC
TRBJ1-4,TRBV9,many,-,CASSGDSLNEKLFF,TGTGCCAGCAGCGGCGACTCCCTTAATGAAAAACTGTTTTTT
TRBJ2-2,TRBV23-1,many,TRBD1,CASSQPGQGDTGELFF,TGCGCCAGCAGTCAACCCGGACAGGGGGACACCGGGGAGCTGTTTTTT
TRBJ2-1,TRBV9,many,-,CASSVEVNNEQFF,TGTGCCAGCAGCGTAGAGGTCAACAATGAGCAGTTCTTC
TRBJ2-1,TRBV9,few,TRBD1,CASSVGTGGGNEQFF,TGTGCCAGCAGCGTCGGGACAGGGGGCGGGAATGAGCAGTTCTTC
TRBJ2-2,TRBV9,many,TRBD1,CASSSRQGVTGELFF,TGTGCCAGCAGCTCCCGACAGGGGGTGACCGGGGAGCTGTTTTTT
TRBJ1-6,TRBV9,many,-,CASSVEGVRESPLHF,TGTGCCAGCAGCGTAGAAGGGGTGAGGGAATCACCCCTCCACTTT
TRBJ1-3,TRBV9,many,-,CASSDLSGNTIYF,TGTGCCAGCAGCGACCTCTCTGGAAACACCATATATTTT
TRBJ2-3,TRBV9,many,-,CASSLRTESTDTQYF,TGTGCCAGCAGCCTGCGGACAGAGAGCACAGATACGCAGTATTTT
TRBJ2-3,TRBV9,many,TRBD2,CASSAQRGELTDTQYF,TGTGCCAGCAGCGCTCAGCGGGGGGAACTGACAGATACGCAGTATTTT
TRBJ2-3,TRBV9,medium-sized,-,CASSVTGSTDTQYF,TGTGCCAGCAGCGTCACCGGGAGCACAGATACGCAGTATTTT
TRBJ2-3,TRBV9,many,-,CASSVTGGSTDTQYF,TGTGCCAGCAGCGTAACGGGCGGATCCACAGATACGCAGTATTTT
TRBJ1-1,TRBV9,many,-,CASSTGPRGALGTEAFF,TGTGCCAGCAGCACAGGGCCTAGGGGAGCCCTAGGGACTGAAGCTTTCTTT
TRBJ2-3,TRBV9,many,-,CASRALGSELDTQYF,TGTGCCAGCAGGGCCCTGGGTAGCGAGCTAGATACGCAGTATTTT
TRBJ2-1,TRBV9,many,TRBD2,CASSVLAGYNEQFF,TGTGCCAGCAGCGTTCTAGCGGGCTACAATGAGCAGTTCTTC
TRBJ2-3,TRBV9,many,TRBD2,CASSVGSGLAGRQAQSDTQYF,TGTGCCAGCAGCGTAGGAAGCGGACTAGCGGGGCGTCAAGCCCAGTCAGATACGCAGTATTTT
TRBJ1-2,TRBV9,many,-,CASSADSYGYTF,TGTGCCAGCAGCGCGGACTCTTATGGCTACACCTTC
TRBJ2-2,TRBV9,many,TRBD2,CASSVGEGLAGTGELFF,TGTGCCAGCAGCGTAGGGGAGGGACTAGCGGGCACCGGGGAGCTGTTTTTT
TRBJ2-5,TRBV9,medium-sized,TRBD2,CASSVGAREGETQYF,TGTGCCAGCAGCGTAGGAGCCAGGGAGGGAGAGACCCAGTACTTC
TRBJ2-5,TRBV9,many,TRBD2,CASSALSGRSGETQYF,TGTGCCAGCAGCGCATTGAGCGGGAGATCTGGGGAGACCCAGTACTTC
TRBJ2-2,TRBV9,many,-,CASSVFPGNTGELFF,TGTGCCAGCAGCGTATTTCCGGGTAACACCGGGGAGCTGTTTTTT
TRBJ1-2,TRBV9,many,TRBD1,CASSVGTGVLGYTF,TGTGCCAGCAGCGTCGGGACAGGGGTCTTGGGCTACACCTTC
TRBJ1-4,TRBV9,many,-,CASSASGNEKLFF,TGTGCCAGCAGCGCCTCAGGGAATGAAAAACTGTTTTTT
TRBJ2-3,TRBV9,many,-,CASSVGTSTDTQYF,TGTGCCAGCAGCGTAGGTACCAGCACAGATACGCAGTATTTT
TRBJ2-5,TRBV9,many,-,CASSPGGGGQETQYF,TGTGCCAGCAGTCCTGGCGGGGGCGGCCAAGAGACCCAGTACTTC
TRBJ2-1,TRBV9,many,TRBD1,CASNRGWGYNEQFF,TGTGCCAGCAACAGGGGTTGGGGTTACAATGAGCAGTTCTTC
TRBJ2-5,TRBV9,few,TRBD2,CASSEPGLAGGETQYF,TGTGCCAGCAGCGAACCGGGACTAGCGGGAGGAGAGACCCAGTACTTC
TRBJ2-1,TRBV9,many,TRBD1,CASSAGGDTPYNEQFF,TGTGCCAGCAGCGCAGGGGGAGACACCCCCTACAATGAGCAGTTCTTC
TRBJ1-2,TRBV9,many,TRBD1,CASSVSIRQGDYGYTF,TGTGCCAGCAGCGTGAGCATCAGACAGGGTGACTATGGCTACACCTTC
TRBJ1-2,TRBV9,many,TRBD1,CASSVSGQGYGYTF,TGTGCCAGCAGCGTCTCCGGACAGGGGTATGGCTACACCTTC
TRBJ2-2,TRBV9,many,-,CASSVAPGIGTGELFF,TGTGCCAGCAGCGTAGCTCCAGGGATAGGCACCGGGGAGCTGTTTTTT
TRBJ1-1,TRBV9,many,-,CASSVDSGRLNTEAFF,TGTGCCAGCAGCGTGGATTCGGGGAGGTTGAACACTGAAGCTTTCTTT
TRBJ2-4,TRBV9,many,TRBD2,CASSVASGRANIQYF,TGTGCCAGCAGCGTAGCGAGCGGGAGGGCAAACATTCAGTACTTC
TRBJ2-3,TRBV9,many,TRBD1,CASSDDRGQVDTQYF,TGTGCCAGCAGCGATGACAGGGGGCAAGTTGATACGCAGTATTTT
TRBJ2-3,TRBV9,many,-,CASSVTDGAIDTDTQYF,TGTGCCAGCAGCGTAACTGATGGGGCGATAGACACAGATACGCAGTATTTT
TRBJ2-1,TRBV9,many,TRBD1,CASSGPGQGANEQFF,TGTGCCAGCAGCGGACCGGGACAGGGGGCTAATGAGCAGTTCTTC
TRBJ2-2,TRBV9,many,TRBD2,CASSGASGEVSGELFF,TGTGCCAGCAGCGGAGCCAGCGGGGAGGTCTCCGGGGAGCTGTTTTTT
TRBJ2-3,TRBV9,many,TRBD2,CASSPIGTSEDTQYF,TGTGCCAGCAGCCCTATCGGGACTAGCGAAGATACGCAGTATTTT
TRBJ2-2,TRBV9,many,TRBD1,CASSVALAGGDTGELFF,TGTGCCAGCAGCGTAGCTTTAGCAGGGGGCGACACCGGGGAGCTGTTTTTT
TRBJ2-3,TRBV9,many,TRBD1,CASSGDSRETDTQYF,TGTGCCAGCAGCGGGGACAGTCGGGAAACAGATACGCAGTATTTT
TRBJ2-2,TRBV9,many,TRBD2,CASKRTSGENTGELFF,TGTGCCAGCAAACGGACTAGCGGGGAGAACACCGGGGAGCTGTTTTTT
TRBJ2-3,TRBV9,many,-,CASSGGTDTQYF,TGTGCCAGCAGCGGTGGCACAGATACGCAGTATTTT
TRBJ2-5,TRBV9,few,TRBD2,CASSAGTRGKETQYF,TGTGCCAGCAGCGCGGGGACTAGGGGAAAAGAGACCCAGTACTTC
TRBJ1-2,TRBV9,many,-,CASSDPSGYTF,TGTGCCAGCAGCGACCCATCCGGCTACACCTTC
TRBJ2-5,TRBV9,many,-,CASSVGTYAVTQYF,TGTGCCAGCAGCGTAGGGACTTATGCCGTTACCCAGTACTTC
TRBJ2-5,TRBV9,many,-,CASSVGGWEQETQYF,TGTGCCAGCAGCGTAGGGGGGTGGGAGCAAGAGACCCAGTACTTC
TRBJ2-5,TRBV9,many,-,CASSVGSGSGQETQYF,TGTGCCAGCAGCGTAGGGTCAGGGTCCGGCCAAGAGACCCAGTACTTC
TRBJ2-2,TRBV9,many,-,CASSVAGSNGELFF,TGTGCCAGCAGCGTAGCTGGGAGTAACGGGGAGCTGTTTTTT
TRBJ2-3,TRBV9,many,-,CASSVAVVGTDTQYF,TGTGCCAGCAGCGTAGCGGTGGTGGGCACAGATACGCAGTATTTT
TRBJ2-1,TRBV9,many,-,CASSVSSWGNEQFF,TGTGCCAGCAGCGTATCATCGTGGGGAAATGAGCAGTTCTTC